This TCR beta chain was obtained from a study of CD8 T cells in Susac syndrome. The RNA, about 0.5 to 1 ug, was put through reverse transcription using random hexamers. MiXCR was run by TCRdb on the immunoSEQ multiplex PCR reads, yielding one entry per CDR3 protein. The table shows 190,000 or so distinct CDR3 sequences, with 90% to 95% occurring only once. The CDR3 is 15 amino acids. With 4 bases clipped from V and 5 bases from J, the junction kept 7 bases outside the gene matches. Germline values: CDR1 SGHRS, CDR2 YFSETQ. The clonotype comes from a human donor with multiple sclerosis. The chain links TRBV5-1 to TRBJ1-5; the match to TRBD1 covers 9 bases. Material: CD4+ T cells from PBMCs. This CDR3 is CASSPGQGRDQPQHF. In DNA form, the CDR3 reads TGCGCCAGCAGCCCGGGACAGGGACGGGATCAGCCCCAGCATTTT.